The text below deals with one T cell receptor (beta chain). This CDR3 region has 15 residues. V lost 0 bases to trimming and J lost 5 bases, with 13 bases between them. Germline CDR1 reads MNHEY; CDR2 reads SVGAGI. These data are taken from a study of blood T cells in healthy people across ages. A J-beta primer mix and a sample-barcoded 5' primer were used in a second PCR of about 6 to 12 cycles. MiXCR, run by TCRdb on the 5' RACE reads, gives a single entry per CDR3 protein. The repertoire holds over a million distinct CDR3 sequences, 59% seen once, with 6.5% to 8% in the top ten. The clonotype originates from a man aged 18 to 30 in good health. Material for sequencing was blood. The V gene is TRBV6-5, the J gene TRBJ2-5, with D unresolved. CDR3 amino acids: CASSYSPGVLETQYF. The DNA of the CDR3 is TGTGCCAGCAGTTACTCTCCAGGCGTCCTCGAGACCCAGTACTTC.